The rows below give T cell receptor beta chains drawn from one sample of a study of RUNX1 and TCR beta rearrangement in T-cell leukemia. TCRdb re-analysed the PCR reads in MiXCR, keeping a single row per CDR3 protein. The sample comprises 800 or so distinct CDR3 sequences, about 29% of which are singletons, and roughly 35% rests with the top ten. The specimen sequenced was blood. These receptors were taken from a male donor with T-cell acute lymphoblastic leukemia. Both conserved end residues are part of each CDR3. Fields, in order: CDR3 protein, CDR3 DNA, J gene, D gene, CDR3 length, clone size, V gene. D genes are given only for firm matches. Size is stated for part of the rows, as once, few or many counts, or as a class when the clone is expanded.

CASSQGRVALHF	TGTGCCAGCAGCCAAGGTCGTGTAGCCCTCCACTTT	TRBJ1-6	NA	12	NA	TRBV14
CASSNYRGTIPGELFF	TGTGCCAGCAGTAACTACAGGGGTACGATCCCCGGGGAGCTGTTTTTT	TRBJ2-2	TRBD1	16	large	TRBV6-2/TRBV6-3
CAWSPSFSGGELFF	TGTGCCTGGAGTCCTTCCTTTTCCGGCGGGGAGCTGTTTTTT	TRBJ2-2	NA	14	once	TRBV30
CALQPPATESFF	TGTGCCCTCCAGCCCCCGGCCACTGAATCTTTCTTT	TRBJ1-1	NA	12	NA	TRBV10-3
CASSYSVQRGVYEQFF	TGTGCCAGCAGTTACTCGGTCCAGCGGGGAGTCTATGAGCAGTTCTTC	TRBJ2-1	TRBD2	16	NA	TRBV6-5
CASNPPYVTEAFF	TGTGCCAGCAACCCGCCTTATGTCACTGAAGCTTTCTTT	TRBJ1-1	NA	13	NA	TRBV7-9
CASRSLTGPKFNTQYF	TGTGCCAGCCGCTCCTTGACAGGGCCTAAATTTAATACGCAGTATTTT	TRBJ2-3	TRBD1	16	NA	TRBV7-9
CASSLGSAARELFF	TGTGCCAGCAGTTTAGGGTCGGCAGCTAGGGAGCTGTTTTTT	TRBJ2-2	NA	14	NA	TRBV27
CASSFALAGGLTSTGELFF	TGCGCCAGCAGCTTCGCACTAGCGGGGGGGCTAACTTCCACCGGGGAGCTGTTTTTT	TRBJ2-2	TRBD2	19	medium-sized	TRBV5-1
CASSIGSQPQHF	TGTGCCAGTAGTATTGGGAGTCAGCCCCAGCATTTT	TRBJ1-5	NA	12	medium-sized	TRBV19
CASSLGPPTGAGELFF	TGCGCCAGCAGCTTGGGTCCCCCGACAGGAGCCGGGGAGCTGTTTTTT	TRBJ2-2	NA	16	medium-sized	TRBV5-1
CASTLTGAVTGELFF	TGTGCCAGCACCCTGACAGGGGCGGTCACCGGGGAGCTGTTTTTT	TRBJ2-2	TRBD1	15	few	TRBV7-2
CASSLYGGDQPQHF	TGTGCCAGCAGTTTATACGGGGGCGATCAGCCCCAGCATTTT	TRBJ1-5	NA	14	once	TRBV27